These T cell receptor beta chains were read from a single sample in a study of technical replicates of blood from several donors. The table came from immunoSEQ multiplex PCR; TCRdb's copy has only in-frame clones and leaves some out. This table holds around 80,000 clones, about 94% found once. Input material: T cells isolated from PBMCs. These receptors were obtained from a human donor in good health. The CDR3 runs from the conserved cysteine through the conserved F or W. D genes are given only for firm matches. A row's size may be missing; if present it is once, few, many or a size class.

TGTGCCAGCAGTTTCTGGGCCGACGGTGAGCAGTTCTTC | CASSFWADGEQFF | NA | TRBJ2-1 | NA | TRBV27
TGTGCTAGCAGCCCGCGTAGCGTCCCTAGCACAGATACGCAGTATTTT | CASSPRSVPSTDTQYF | NA | TRBJ2-3 | NA | TRBV7-7
TGTGCCAGCAGTTTAGGATTTCCGGGACTAGCGGGACCAGATACGCAGTATTTT | CASSLGFPGLAGPDTQYF | TRBD2 | TRBJ2-3 | NA | TRBV28
TGTGCCAGCAGCCAGGGACAGGCCTATGGCTACACCTTC | CASSQGQAYGYTF | TRBD1 | TRBJ1-2 | NA | TRBV7-3
TGTGCCAGCAGCTCCCTAGTCGGGCGGGAGGGCCTTGAGCAGTTCTTC | CASSSLVGREGLEQFF | TRBD2 | TRBJ2-1 | NA | TRBV7-9
TGCGCCAGCAGCCACCTGGACAAGACTGAAGCTTTCTTT | CASSHLDKTEAFF | NA | TRBJ1-1 | NA | TRBV4-3
TGTGCCAGCAGAATGACAGGGGAGTCCTACGAGCAGTACTTC | CASRMTGESYEQYF | TRBD1 | TRBJ2-7 | once | TRBV6-5
TGCGCCAGCAGCCAAGGGGCCGGGACTAGTAGTAGAGCCAATGAGCAGTTCTTC | CASSQGAGTSSRANEQFF | TRBD2 | TRBJ2-1 | NA | TRBV4-3
TGTGCCAGCAGTCCGAATATACGACAGGGCCATGGCTACACCTTC | CASSPNIRQGHGYTF | TRBD1 | TRBJ1-2 | NA | TRBV27
TGTGCCAGCAGTGAATATTCCAGTACCGGGGAGCTGTTTTTT | CASSEYSSTGELFF | NA | TRBJ2-2 | NA | TRBV25-1
TGTGCCAGCAGCGTAGAGGGTGCGACAGGGGTACGAATCTTGCGTGAAAAGCCCCAGCATTTT | CASSVEGATGVRILREKPQHF | TRBD1 | TRBJ1-5 | NA | TRBV9
TGCGCCAGCAGCCAGGCACTAGCGGGAGGATATGAGCAGTTCTTC | CASSQALAGGYEQFF | TRBD2 | TRBJ2-1 | NA | TRBV4-3
TGTGCCTGGAGTAATATAGTTGCAGGAAACTATGGCTACACCTTC | CAWSNIVAGNYGYTF | NA | TRBJ1-2 | NA | TRBV30
TGTGCCAGCAGCGAAAGCGGGAGGGTTATCACCGGGGAGCTGTTTTTT | CASSESGRVITGELFF | TRBD2 | TRBJ2-2 | NA | TRBV9
TGTGCCACCAGCTCATCGGGACAGGTCTATGGCTACACCTTC | CATSSSGQVYGYTF | TRBD1 | TRBJ1-2 | NA | TRBV15
TGTGCCAGCAGTTCCTACTACGAGCAGTACTTC | CASSSYYEQYF | NA | TRBJ2-7 | NA | TRBV27
TGTGCCAGTAGTATCTCGAGGAACACCGGGGAGCTGTTTTTT | CASSISRNTGELFF | NA | TRBJ2-2 | NA | TRBV19
TGTGCCAGCAGCTTAGTACTAGGGTACAATGAGCAGTTCTTC | CASSLVLGYNEQFF | NA | TRBJ2-1 | NA | TRBV11-3
TGTGCCAGTACAGGGGACACTTACGAGCAGTACTTC | CASTGDTYEQYF | TRBD1 | TRBJ2-7 | NA | TRBV28
TGTGCCAGCAGCTGGCAAACGAACACTGAAGCTTTCTTT | CASSWQTNTEAFF | NA | TRBJ1-1 | NA | TRBV7-9
TGTGCCAGCAGCCATCGACTAGCGGGAACTTACAATGAGCAGTTCTTC | CASSHRLAGTYNEQFF | TRBD2 | TRBJ2-1 | NA | TRBV2
TGTGCCAGCAGCTCTGTTACCGGGGAGCTGTTTTTT | CASSSVTGELFF | NA | TRBJ2-2 | NA | TRBV6-5
TGTGCCAGCAAGCGGTTGGGTTACGAGCAGTACTTC | CASKRLGYEQYF | NA | TRBJ2-7 | NA | TRBV27
TGTGCCAGCAGCTTGGTTGGACAGACTTCCTATGGCTACACCTTC | CASSLVGQTSYGYTF | NA | TRBJ1-2 | NA | TRBV5-4